This TCR beta chain derives from a study of blood T cell repertoires in COVID-19. Whole-study context: Acute-phase and convalescent COVID-19 samples originated in the United States, Italy and Spain. T cells, B-cell-depleted T cells, or PBMCs supplied cDNA or gDNA.

V lost 1 base to trimming and J lost 4 bases, with 11 bases between them. The CDR3 has 15 residues. Germline CDR1 LGHDT, CDR2 YNNKEL (reference sequence). Original methodology: Quantification of nucleated cells was approximated via reference gene primer amplification. Data came from immunoSEQ multiplex PCR; TCRdb stores just in-frame clones and leaves some out. The D gene and trimming were derived from the DNA, and the V and J assignments and clone size from that table. The table lists tens of thousands of clones, 90% of them singletons. The Seattle patients joined while their infection was active and were tracked longitudinally afterward.

This chain joins TRBV3-1 (or the pseudogene TRBV3-2) and TRBJ1-5, with D unresolved. Sequenced: peripheral blood. This clonotype was sampled from a man aged 50 or older with COVID-19, enrolled during active disease. CDR3 protein: CASSQGVSGNQPQHF. CDR3 sequence (DNA): TGTGCCAGCAGCCAAGGAGTCTCGGGGAATCAGCCCCAGCATTTT.